What follows is one TCR beta chain and its context. The patients all showed relapse after autologous stem cell transplantation, while their brentuximab vedotin exposure varied. This sample stems from a study of PD-1 blockade in classical Hodgkin lymphoma. Some clones are missing from TCRdb's copy, which holds only in-frame ones; the method was immunoSEQ multiplex PCR. The table has about 19,000 clones, 70% to 90% seen once. The germline V and J ends were trimmed by 6 bases and 4 bases, with 15 bases remaining between them. The CDR3 totals 15 residues. Germline assignment: CDR1 MNHNS and CDR2 SASEGT. The sample consisted of peripheral blood mononuclear cells (PBMCs), taken before the second cycle of nivolumab. The rearrangement uses TRBV6-1 and TRBJ2-2, with a weak D call TRBD2 (6 bases). This TCR derives from a human donor with classical Hodgkin lymphoma. Here the CDR3 reads CASRYGGTTTGELFF. In DNA form, the CDR3 reads TGTGCCAGCAGATACGGGGGAACTACCACCGGGGAGCTGTTTTTT.